The sequence of this T cell receptor (beta chain) was determined in a study of T cell responses to AZD1222 COVID-19 vaccine. The protocol was immunoSEQ multiplex PCR, while the TCRdb copy is restricted to in-frame clones and leaves out a portion. This sample carries some 150,000 clones, around 90% of them seen once, and the ten largest clones take about 3.3%. Comments on this clone: As yet, its antigen is unknown.

Trimming removed 6 bases from V and 6 bases from J, with 11 bases in between. Per germline, CDR1 MNHNY and CDR2 SVGAGI (reference sequence). This CDR3 has 12 residues. The study's findings and limits: Among the donors, most were white British and more were female, and clonal diversity was possibly underestimated.

The sequence was collected from an adult who received the AZD1222 COVID-19 vaccine. This chain links TRBV6-6 with TRBJ1-1; TRBD1 is a possible D gene (5 bases). The material sequenced was peripheral blood, taken 28 days after the second AZD1222 dose. CDR3 in amino acids: CASRGRWAEAFF. Here the CDR3 DNA reads TGTGCCAGCAGGGGGCGATGGGCTGAAGCTTTCTTT.